This TCR beta chain was identified in a study of blood T cell repertoires in COVID-19. Study at large: Italy, Spain and the United States were the sources of the convalescent and acute COVID-19 samples. The cDNA or gDNA used as material had been derived from T cells, B-cell-depleted T cells, or PBMCs.

In the original processing: Estimated nucleated cell counts came from reference gene primer amplification. Sequencing used immunoSEQ multiplex PCR; TCRdb keeps in-frame clones, though not all of them. For V, J and clone size, that table is used; D and trimming come from the DNA. The table has 220,000 or so clones, roughly 84% seen once. Trimming removed 1 base at V and 5 bases at J, with 18 bases between. This CDR3 has 16 amino acids. CDR1 and CDR2 from the germline V gene are GTSNPN and SVGIG (reference sequence). Sequenced material: peripheral blood. J is TRBJ2-1 and V is TRBV30; D is perhaps TRBD2 (7 bases). The receptor's source is a woman in her sixties who had recovered from COVID-19. The CDR3 sequence: CAWSEALPGGHNEQFF. CDR3 nucleotides: TGTGCCTGGAGTGAAGCCTTACCGGGGGGCCACAATGAGCAGTTCTTC.